One sample yielded the 15 T cell receptor beta chains listed below, sequenced in a study of tumor-infiltrating lymphocytes in primary liver carcinoma. Production of TCR beta cDNA used 500 ng total RNA together with a constant-region primer. Generation of the TCR beta libraries relied on three nested multiplex PCR rounds using slightly modified ARM-PCR. The first two PCR rounds used TRBV1-TRBV30 primers with a Cbeta primer, nine to eleven cycles each. One entry per CDR3 protein results from TCRdb running MiXCR on the multiplex PCR reads. The table lists approximately 110,000 distinct CDR3 sequences, about 59% of them singletons. From around 20-30 mg of unsorted bulk tissue, DNA and RNA were co-extracted together. The sample was liver tumor tissue from sampling region 1. As to subset: tumor region T1, superior pole. These TCRs come from a woman between 55 and 75 years old with primary liver carcinoma and hepatitis B virus infection.

A remark on this clonotype: Lacking the conserved final phenylalanine or tryptophan, this CDR3 likely reflects a read error. The limits of the CDR3 on the DNA are not certain, so only TCRdb's listed CDR3 is given. The chain carries TRBV11-1 and TRBJ2-1; the table assigns TRBD2, which was not confirmed against the DNA. Germline loops: CDR1 SGHAT, CDR2 FQDESV (reference sequence). The CDR3 is 11 amino acids long, termini counted. The CDR3 region is CASRAWDGPLL.

Turning to this clonotype: One junction end does not reproduce the germline sequence, and a read error may be involved. This rearrangement joins TRBV5-1 to TRBJ2-1; D is undetermined. The CDR3 consists of 13 residues. Per the germline V gene, CDR1 is SGHRS and CDR2 is YFSETQ. The CDR3 protein is CASSFSGYNEQLF. In DNA, the CDR3 is TGCGCCAGCAGCTTCTCCGGGTACAATGAGCAGCTCTTC.

In this sample, this clonotype turned up a few times. V is TRBV5-4 and J is TRBJ2-1; maybe TRBD2 (6 bases). The CDR3 runs to 16 residues. Trimming removed 4 bases from V and 6 bases from J, with 20 bases in between. Germline V gene data show CDR1 as SGHNT and CDR2 as YYREEE (reference sequence). The CDR3 DNA reads as TGTGCCAGCAGCGCCATTAGCGGCCTCTCGGGCAATGAGCAGTTCTTC. Its protein product is CASSAISGLSGNEQFF.

The count of this clonotype is one. The V call is TRBV11-1, the J call TRBJ2-7, with D perhaps matching TRBD1 (5 bases). This CDR3 is built from 15 residues. Germline-derived CDR1 and CDR2 are SGHAT and FQDESV (reference sequence). V was shortened by 7 bases and J by 2 bases, with 18 bases between the two germline ends. CDR3 in DNA: TGTGCCAGCAACTTTGGACACTCCTTAACCTACGAGCAGTACTTC. It codes for CASNFGHSLTYEQYF.

The V and J genes are TRBV11-2 and TRBJ2-7, with 9 positions matching TRBD2. CDR1 is SGHAT, CDR2 FQNNGV, per germline. The CDR3 length is 15 residues. The CDR3 region has the DNA TGCGCCAGCAGCTTAGATAGGGGACTAGCTCCCGAGCAGTACGTC. It yields the protein CASSLDRGLAPEQYV.

The genes are TRBV11-3 and TRBJ2-7; D perhaps matches TRBD1 (6 bases). The germline CDR1 and CDR2 sequences are SGHNT and YENEEA. Trimming removed 1 base from V and 6 bases from J, with 16 bases in between. This CDR3 region has 15 residues. The CDR3 DNA follows: TGTGCCAGCAGCTTAGTCGGGACACCACCGTGCGAGCAGTACTTC. Translation gives CASSLVGTPPCEQYF.

To note about this clonotype: Mismatch with germline at one junction end may stem from a read error. This chain uses TRBV6-5 with TRBJ1-1, with D uncertain. The CDR3 has 13 amino acids. Per germline, CDR1 MNHEY and CDR2 SVGAGI. In DNA, the CDR3 is TGTACCAGCAGTTACCGAGGGCCCACTGAAGCTCTCTTT. Encoded protein: CTSSYRGPTEALF.

This chain uses TRBV5-1 with TRBJ2-3; tentatively, D is TRBD2 (5 bases). V shed 1 base and J shed 0 bases, with 12 bases lying between them. This CDR3 is built from 16 residues. Germline V gene sequence: CDR1 SGHRS, CDR2 YFSETQ. CDR3 region: CASSLRGAASTDTQYF. The CDR3 DNA reads TGCGCCAGCAGCTTGCGGGGAGCAGCTAGCACAGATACGCAGTATTTT.

About this clonotype: At one end the junction does not follow the germline gene, possibly because of a read error. V and J are TRBV6-1 and TRBJ2-2, with D maybe TRBD1 (6 bases). The CDR3 totals 18 residues. CDR1 MNHNS and CDR2 SASEGT come from the germline V gene. The CDR3 loop is CASREGGVRDTNTGELFF. The CDR3 bases are TGTGCCAGCAGGGAAGGGGGAGTGAGGGATACGAACACCGGGGAGCTGTTTTTT.

On this clonotype itself: At one boundary the junction diverges from the germline segment, which might be a read error. The rearrangement joins TRBV6-6 to TRBJ1-1; D gene uncertain. This CDR3 has 14 amino acids. Germline V gene data show CDR1 as MNHNY and CDR2 as SVGAGI (reference sequence). This CDR3 is CVSSSGVYSTEAFF. CDR3 DNA: TGTGTCAGCAGTTCTGGGGTTTATAGCACTGAAGCTTTCTTT.

The table lists this clonotype with a count of one. The J gene is TRBJ2-3, the V gene TRBV12-3 or TRBV12-4; 10 nucleotides align to TRBD2. The CDR3 length is 18 residues. Trimming took 6 bases from V and 0 from J; bases not matched to a gene: 12. For the CDR3, the DNA is TGTGCCAGCAGGAATGGGACTAGCGTGAGGGGGAGCACAGATACGCAGTATTTT. Amino acids: CASRNGTSVRGSTDTQYF.

This clonotype was counted once. One end of the junction does not line up with germline, which may come from a read error. The chain recombines TRBV6-6 with TRBJ2-1, with D maybe TRBD2 (6 bases). Germline loops: CDR1 MNHNY, CDR2 SVGAGI (reference sequence). There are 14 residues in the CDR3. CDR3 sequence: CVSTHGGSYNERFF. The DNA for the CDR3 is TGTGTCAGCACCCACGGGGGTTCCTACAATGAGCGGTTCTTC.

In regard to this clonotype: Its ends do not fully match the called genes, so a read error is possible. This chain joins TRBV4-1 and TRBJ2-3, with TRBD2 matching 10 bases. This CDR3 comprises 17 residues. In germline, CDR1 is MGHRA, CDR2 YSYEKL. The CDR3 sequence: CTSSQEGRLAGTDTQYF. Here the CDR3 DNA reads TGCACCAGCAGCCAAGAAGGTCGACTAGCGGGCACAGATACACAGTATTTT.

At least ten counts were recorded for this clonotype. CDR3 bases: TGTGCCAGCAGCTTAGCGAGAGGAAACACCGGGGAGCTGTTTTTT. This codes for CASSLARGNTGELFF. V is TRBV7-8 and J is TRBJ2-2; D not resolved. Trimming took 0 bases from V and 2 from J, leaving 7 bases between them. The CDR3 contains 15 residues. Germline CDR1 and CDR2: SGHVS and FQNEAQ.

Regarding this clonotype: Possible read error: a much larger clone is one base away. This chain links TRBV10-3 with TRBJ2-3, with TRBD2 matching 11 bases. The V gene's germline CDR1 is ENHRY and CDR2 SYGVKD. The CDR3 covers 12 residues. CDR3 sequence reads: CAIGTSGDRQYF. The CDR3 coding sequence is TGTGCCATCGGGACTAGCGGTGATAGGCAGTATTTT.